Sequencing of this TCR beta chain was carried out in a study of T-cell reconstitution after alpha-beta-depleted transplantation in children. Unique molecular identifiers were incorporated when the TCRbeta library was constructed. TCRdb fed the PCR reads into MiXCR, producing one record per CDR3 protein. The sample has around 680,000 distinct CDR3 sequences; 16% are singletons. CDR1 LNHNV and CDR2 YYDKDF come from the germline V gene (reference sequence). Trimming left V 0 bases short and J 1 base short, with 8 bases between. The CDR3 contains 15 residues. This chain uses TRBV15 with TRBJ2-3; no clear D gene. The TCR was taken from a human donor who donated a stem cell graft to a child with acute myeloid leukemia. This specimen was PBMCs from the stem cell graft donor, taken from the stem cell graft. CDR3 region: CATSRDRRGTDTQYF. The CDR3 bases are TGTGCCACCAGCAGAGATCGTAGGGGCACAGATACGCAGTATTTT. The full variable domain, completed using reference TRBV15 and TRBJ2-3, is DAMVIQNPRYQVTQFGKPVTLSCSQTLNHNVMYWYQQKSSQAPKLLFHYYDKDFNNEADTPDNFQSRRPNTSFCFLDIRSPGLGDTAMYLCATSRDRRGTDTQYFGPGTRLTVL.